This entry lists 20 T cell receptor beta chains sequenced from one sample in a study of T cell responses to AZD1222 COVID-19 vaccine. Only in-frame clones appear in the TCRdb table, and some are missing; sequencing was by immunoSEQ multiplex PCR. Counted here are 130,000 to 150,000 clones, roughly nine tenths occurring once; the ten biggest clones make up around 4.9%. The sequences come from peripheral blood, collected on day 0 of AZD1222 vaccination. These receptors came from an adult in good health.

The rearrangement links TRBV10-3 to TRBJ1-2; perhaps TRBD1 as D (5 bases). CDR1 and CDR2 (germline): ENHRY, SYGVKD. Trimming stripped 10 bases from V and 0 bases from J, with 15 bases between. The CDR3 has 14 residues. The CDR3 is CASSGRLSNYGYTF. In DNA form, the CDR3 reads TGTGCCAGCTCGGGACGGCTCTCTAACTATGGCTACACCTTC.

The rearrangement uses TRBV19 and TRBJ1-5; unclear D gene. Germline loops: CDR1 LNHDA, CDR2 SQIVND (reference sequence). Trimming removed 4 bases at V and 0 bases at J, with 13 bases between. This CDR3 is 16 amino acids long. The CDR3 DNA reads TGTGCCAGTAGTACCGGGTCAGCTTATAGCAATCAGCCCCAGCATTTT. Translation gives CASSTGSAYSNQPQHF.

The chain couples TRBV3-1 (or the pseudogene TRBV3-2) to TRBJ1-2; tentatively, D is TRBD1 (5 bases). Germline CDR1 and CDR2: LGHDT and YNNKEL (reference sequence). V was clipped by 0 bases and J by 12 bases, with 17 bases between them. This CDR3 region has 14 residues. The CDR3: CASSQEGYWGLHTF. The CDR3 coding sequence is TGTGCCAGCAGCCAAGAGGGCTATTGGGGACTTCACACCTTC.

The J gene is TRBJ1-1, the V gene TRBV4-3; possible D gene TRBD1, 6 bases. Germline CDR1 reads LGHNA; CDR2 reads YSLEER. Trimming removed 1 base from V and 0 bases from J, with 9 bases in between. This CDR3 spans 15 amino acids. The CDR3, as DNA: TGCGCCAGCAGCCAAGGACAGGCCGTGAACACTGAAGCTTTCTTT. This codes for CASSQGQAVNTEAFF.

Written as DNA, the CDR3 is TGTGCCAGCATCTCCGGACAGGGGGATCAGCCCCAGCATTTT. This gives the protein CASISGQGDQPQHF. V gene TRBV28 combines with J gene TRBJ1-5; 10 nucleotides align to TRBD1. From germline, CDR1 is MDHEN and CDR2 SYDVKM. J lost 5 bases, V lost 7 bases, and 5 bases had no gene match. The CDR3 covers 14 residues.

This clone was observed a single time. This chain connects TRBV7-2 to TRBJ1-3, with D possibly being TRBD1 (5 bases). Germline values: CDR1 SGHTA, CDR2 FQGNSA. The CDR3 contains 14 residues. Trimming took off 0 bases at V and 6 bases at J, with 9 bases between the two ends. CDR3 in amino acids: CASSLAQGINTIYF. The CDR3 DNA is TGTGCCAGCAGCTTAGCCCAGGGTATAAACACCATATATTTT. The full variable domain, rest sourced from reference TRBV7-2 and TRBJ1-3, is GAGVSQSPSNKVTEKGKDVELRCDPISGHTALYWYRQSLGQGLEFLIYFQGNSAPDKSGLPSDRFSAERTGGSVSTLTIQRTQQEDSAVYLCASSLAQGINTIYFGEGSWLTVV.

As DNA, the CDR3 is TGTGCCAGCAGTGATTTCAGGGCCGGCAATCAGCCCCAGCATTTT. Translated, it gives CASSDFRAGNQPQHF. This chain uses TRBV2 with TRBJ1-5; D might be TRBD1 (5 bases). V was trimmed by 3 bases and J by 2 bases, leaving 11 bases between them. The germline CDR1 and CDR2 sequences are SNHLY and FYNNEI. CDR3 length: 15 residues.

The CDR3 protein is CASRSGERTQYF. The CDR3 nucleotides read TGTGCCAGCAGGTCGGGGGAAAGGACCCAGTACTTC. The genes are TRBV12-3 or TRBV12-4 and TRBJ2-5; possibly TRBD2 for D (6 bases). The CDR3 is 12 residues long. Trimming pared 6 bases from V and 7 bases from J, leaving 12 bases between.

The CDR3 sequence is CASSLTGSTEAFF. In DNA, the CDR3 is TGTGCCAGCAGCTTAACGGGGTCCACTGAAGCTTTCTTT. This chain joins TRBV7-9 and TRBJ1-1, with unresolved D. CDR1 SEHNR and CDR2 FQNEAQ come from the germline V gene (reference sequence). This CDR3 is 13 amino acids long. Between the trimmed V and J ends, which lost 2 bases and 4 bases, there was a span of 8 bases.

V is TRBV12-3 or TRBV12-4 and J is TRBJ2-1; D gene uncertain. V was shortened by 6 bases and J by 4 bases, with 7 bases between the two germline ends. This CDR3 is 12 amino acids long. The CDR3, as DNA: TGTGCCAGCAGGGTGGGTTACAATGAGCAGTTCTTC. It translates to CASRVGYNEQFF.

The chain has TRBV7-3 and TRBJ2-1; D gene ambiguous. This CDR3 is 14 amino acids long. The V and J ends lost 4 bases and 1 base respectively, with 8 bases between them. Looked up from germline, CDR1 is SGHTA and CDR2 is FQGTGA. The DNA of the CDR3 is TGTGCCAGCAGCTCCCGAGCTTCCTACAATGAGCAGTTCTTC. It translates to CASSSRASYNEQFF.

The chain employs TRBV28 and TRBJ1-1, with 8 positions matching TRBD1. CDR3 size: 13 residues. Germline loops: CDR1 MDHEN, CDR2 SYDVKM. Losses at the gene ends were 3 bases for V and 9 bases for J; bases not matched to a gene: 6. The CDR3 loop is CASSFNRQGKAFF. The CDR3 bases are TGTGCCAGCAGTTTTAATCGACAGGGGAAAGCTTTCTTT.

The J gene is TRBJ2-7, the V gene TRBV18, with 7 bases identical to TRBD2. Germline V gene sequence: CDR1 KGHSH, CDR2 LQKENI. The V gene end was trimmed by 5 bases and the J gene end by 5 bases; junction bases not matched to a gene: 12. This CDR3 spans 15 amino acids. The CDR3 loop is CASSTQGGRADEQYF. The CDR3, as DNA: TGTGCCAGCTCAACCCAGGGAGGGAGGGCCGACGAGCAGTACTTC.

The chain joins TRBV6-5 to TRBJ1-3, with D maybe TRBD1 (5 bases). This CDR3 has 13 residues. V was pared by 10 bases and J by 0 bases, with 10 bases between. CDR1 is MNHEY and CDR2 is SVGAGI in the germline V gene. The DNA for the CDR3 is TGTGCCACCCGAGGGGTCTCTGGAAACACCATATATTTT. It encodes CATRGVSGNTIYF.

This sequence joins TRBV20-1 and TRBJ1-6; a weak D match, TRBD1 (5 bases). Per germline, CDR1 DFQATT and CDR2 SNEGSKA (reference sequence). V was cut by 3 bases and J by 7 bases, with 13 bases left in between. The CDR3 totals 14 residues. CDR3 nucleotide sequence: TGCAGTGCTAGTGGAGTCAGGGACAATTCACCCCTCCACTTT. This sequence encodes CSASGVRDNSPLHF.

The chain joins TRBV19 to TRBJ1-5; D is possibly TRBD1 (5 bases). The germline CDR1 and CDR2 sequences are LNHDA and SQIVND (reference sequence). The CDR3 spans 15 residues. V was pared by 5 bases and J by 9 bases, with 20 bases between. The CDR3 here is CASSSSGTSEVPQHF. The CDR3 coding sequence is TGTGCCAGTAGTTCAAGCGGGACGTCGGAAGTGCCCCAGCATTTT.

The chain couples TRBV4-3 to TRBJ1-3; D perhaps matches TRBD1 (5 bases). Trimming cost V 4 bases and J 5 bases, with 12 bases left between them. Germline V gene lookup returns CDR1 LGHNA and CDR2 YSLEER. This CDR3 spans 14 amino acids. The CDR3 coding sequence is TGCGCCAGCAGCCGGGGCGAGGGTAGAAACACCATATATTTT. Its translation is CASSRGEGRNTIYF.

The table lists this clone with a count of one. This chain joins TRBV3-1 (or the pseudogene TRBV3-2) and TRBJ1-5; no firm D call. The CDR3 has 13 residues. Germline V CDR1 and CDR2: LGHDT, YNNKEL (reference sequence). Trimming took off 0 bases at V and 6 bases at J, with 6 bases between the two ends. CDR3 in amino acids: CASSQDGSQPQHF. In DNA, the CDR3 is TGTGCCAGCAGCCAAGATGGGAGTCAGCCCCAGCATTTT.

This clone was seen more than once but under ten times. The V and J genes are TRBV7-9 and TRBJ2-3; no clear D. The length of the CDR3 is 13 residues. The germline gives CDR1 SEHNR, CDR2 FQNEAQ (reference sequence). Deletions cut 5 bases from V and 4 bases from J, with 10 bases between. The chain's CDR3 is CASSTSGADTQYF. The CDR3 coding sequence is TGTGCCAGCAGCACTTCTGGGGCAGATACGCAGTATTTT.

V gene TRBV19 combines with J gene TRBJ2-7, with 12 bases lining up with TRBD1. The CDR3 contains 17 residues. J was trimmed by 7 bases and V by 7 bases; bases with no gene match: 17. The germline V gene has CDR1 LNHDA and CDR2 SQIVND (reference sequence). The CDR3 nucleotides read TGTGCCAGTACCCCAACGGGAGGGGACAGGGGGCGACGGGAGCAGTACTTC. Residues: CASTPTGGDRGRREQYF.